The entry below describes one T cell receptor beta chain. What it binds is not known. A junction boundary mismatches the germline segment, possibly from a read error. From germline, CDR1 is ENHRY and CDR2 SYGVKD. CDR3 length: 16 amino acids. The authors incorporated unique molecular identifiers into the TCR beta cDNA libraries. When about 0.9 to 11 million T cells were used, they gave a few hundred thousand cDNA molecules. One entry per CDR3 protein results from TCRdb running MiXCR on the PCR reads. This table holds hundreds of thousands of distinct CDR3 sequences, around a third found once. The sample comes from a study of post-analysis software for immune sequencing data. Study summary: Multiple sclerosis in the patients followed relapsing-remitting, secondary progressive and progressive-relapsing courses.

Study-level points and caveats: People with multiple sclerosis had a significantly lower normalized Chao1 diversity than controls did. The authors found that F measure strongly co-clustered same-batch samples. When patients were compared with controls, 4 or 5 TRBV segments were more frequent, TRBV5-6, TRBV5-1 and TRBV20-1 among them.

The genes are TRBV10-3 and TRBJ2-3, with D unresolved. Sequencing used blood. This sequence originates from a girl between 10 and 17 years old with multiple sclerosis. Here the CDR3 DNA reads TGTGACATCAGTGAGTCGAGTAGTGGGAACGTAGATACGCAGTATTTT. This encodes CDISESSSGNVDTQYF.